This T cell receptor beta chain was observed in a study of T-cell reconstitution after alpha-beta-depleted transplantation in children. The CDR3 extends over 15 amino acids. CDR1 is SGHRS, CDR2 YFSETQ, per germline. The junction had 8 bases not matched to a gene; V was cut back by 5 bases and J by 6 bases. Study results and caveats: Surviving recipient T cells and thymic progenitors accounted for the high day-60 TCRbeta diversity observed in some patients. Reports say that about two months after transplant, the alpha-beta T cells came out of several hundred graft clones that had expanded.

Preparation of the TCRbeta library used unique molecular identifiers. TCRdb recomputed calls from the PCR reads with MiXCR, one row per CDR3 protein. The sample shows fewer than 700,000 distinct CDR3 sequences, 10% to 15% of them seen only once. This clonotype was counted at least ten times. Its target is unknown. The sequenced sample was PBMCs, mostly from graft donor cells, obtained 360 days after TCRalphabeta/CD19-depleted stem cell transplant. This receptor was taken from a male patient younger than 18 who had a stem cell transplant for acute myeloid leukemia, so the T cells may come from the graft donor. The genes are TRBV5-1 and TRBJ2-4; 10 bases map to TRBD2. The CDR3 sequence is CASRSGLAESNIQYF. CDR3 in DNA: TGCGCCAGCAGAAGTGGACTAGCGGAGTCAAACATTCAGTACTTC.